This T cell receptor beta chain comes out of a study of cytomegalovirus exposure and HLA in healthy donors. Whole-study results and caveats: Presence/absence analyses treated sequencing depth as roughly uniform across donors. Within a later analysis, the majority of CMV-associated TCR beta chains appeared HLA-restricted. Sequencing likely caused a cluster of highly shared sequence variants. Through in vitro validation, three CMV-associated chains were shown to be specific for CMV antigens.

Germline values: CDR1 SGHDT, CDR2 YYEEEE. The V gene lost 1 base and the J gene lost 15 bases, with 23 bases spanning the gap. This CDR3 has 15 residues. Primers for the PCR totalled 60 Vbeta and 13 Jbeta. Clones were sequenced by immunoSEQ multiplex PCR, and TCRdb holds only the in-frame ones, with some missing. Seen here are about 150,000 clones, around 80% observed once, and the top ten hold about 5.6%. This clone has only a few counts. Its antigen is not known. Source material: PBMCs. This sequence was found in a young man in good health and CMV-seropositive. This rearrangement joins TRBV5-6 to TRBJ2-1; D is undetermined. The CDR3 bases are TGTGCCAGCAGCTTGACGATGAACAGTGTTGTCCAGATGTTCTTC. It codes for CASSLTMNSVVQMFF.